The rows below give T cell receptor beta chains drawn from one sample of a study of identifying expanded T cells in peripheral blood. Assay: immunoSEQ multiplex PCR; the TCRdb copy retains only in-frame clones and omits some. Among about 100,000 clones listed, 85% to 90% were seen once. Sample: blood. The receptors originated from a person aged 18 to 69 in good health. CDR3s include the opening cysteine and the closing phenylalanine or tryptophan. Fields, in order: J gene, V gene, CDR3 protein.

>TRBJ2-3|TRBV4-3
CASSQEIHAGGNTQYF
>TRBJ1-2|TRBV19
CASSIGTGQANYGYTF
>TRBJ2-4|TRBV7-2
CASSIRTGRDIQYF
>TRBJ1-3|TRBV2
CASKGPPSGNTIYF
>TRBJ1-5|TRBV27
CASSLRGQGDQPQHF
>TRBJ2-3|TRBV28
CASTSGTATDTQYF
>TRBJ2-3|TRBV11-2
CASSSPVSTSGGVTTQYF
>TRBJ1-1|TRBV6-1
CASRRDTNTEAFF
>TRBJ2-1|TRBV7-7
CASSPGGSSIGNEQFF
>TRBJ1-4|TRBV15
CATSRGPNEKLFF
>TRBJ2-7|TRBV9
CASSVEGSFYEQYF
>TRBJ1-2|TRBV9
CASSATDRGYGYTF
>TRBJ2-7|TRBV9
CASSVEAGRSYEQYF
>TRBJ1-1|TRBV25-1
CASSGTVNTEAFF
>TRBJ2-1|TRBV4-3
CASGPGTSGGKSSYNEQFF
>TRBJ1-3|TRBV7-9
CASSETSSGNTIYF
>TRBJ2-2|TRBV6-4
CASPNRGGENTGELFF
>TRBJ1-2|TRBV29-1
CSVESRDRSYTF
>TRBJ2-7|TRBV20-1
CSAPWGYEQYF
>TRBJ1-1|TRBV5-4
CASSSATGLEAFF
>TRBJ2-1|TRBV5-6
CASSDGPSGGFREQFF
>TRBJ2-7|TRBV29-1
CSVQDGSGGYEQYF
>TRBJ2-7|TRBV11-2
CASSLEFDSGGVKNEQYF
>TRBJ2-1|TRBV2
CASSWPTPEQFF
>TRBJ2-1|TRBV7-9
CASSGEGNEQFF
>TRBJ1-4|TRBV7-9
CASSLGGRYGTINEKLFF
>TRBJ1-4|TRBV5-8
CASSQDTGDEKLFF
>TRBJ1-2|TRBV2
CASSESRTAYGYTF
>TRBJ2-7|TRBV20-1
CSASPQYEQYF
>TRBJ2-1|TRBV6-5
CASSSPPYNEQFF
>TRBJ2-4|TRBV6-5
CASSYKGPGNIQYF
>TRBJ2-2|TRBV19
CASSPTSDLTGELFF
>TRBJ2-7|TRBV4-3
CASSPGTGSYEQYF
>TRBJ1-2|TRBV19
CASNQGLGYGYTF
>TRBJ2-1|TRBV5-1
CASSFLGALYNEQFF
>TRBJ2-1|TRBV20-1
CQGVSYNEQFF
>TRBJ2-3|TRBV18
CASSRLAGGPGTDTQYF
>TRBJ1-1|TRBV6-5
CASSPQGVWNTEAFF
>TRBJ1-2|TRBV6-5
CASRTHYGYTF
>TRBJ2-1|TRBV7-2
CASSLALLNNEQFF
>TRBJ2-5|TRBV29-1
CSVGQEKRTQYF
>TRBJ1-1|TRBV27
CASSLTDRGDTEAFF
>TRBJ2-3|TRBV5-4
CASSHAGASTDTQYF
>TRBJ1-6|TRBV7-8
CASSLAPGQGFGNSPLHF
>TRBJ1-3|TRBV5-1
CASSLRPRGDTIYF
>TRBJ1-2|TRBV4-2
CASSGSRVPDIYGYTF
>TRBJ2-1|TRBV6-1
CASSDRDRGIF
>TRBJ1-1|TRBV4-3
CASSQVGVSYEAFF
>TRBJ1-2|TRBV29-1
CSVEGGDTYGYTF
>TRBJ1-2|TRBV18
CASSPRTRGPAGYGYTF
>TRBJ1-4|TRBV5-1
CASSLRGGYEKLFF
>TRBJ2-5|TRBV5-1
CASSIDSQETQYF
>TRBJ1-1|TRBV5-1
CASSYGQGAEAFF
>TRBJ2-7|TRBV14
CASSQGTGLPYEQYF
>TRBJ2-1|TRBV7-2
CASSLGGQRGGSLWDEQFF